This entry describes one TCR beta chain. Its specificity is not known. The source of the sample is a study of identical twins. The authors used template switching to add a universal primer site and gave cDNA unique molecular identifiers. TCRdb processed the 5' RACE reads anew with MiXCR; each CDR3 protein has one entry. The table lists some 730,000 distinct CDR3 sequences, about 18% of them singletons. Overall study results and limits: Zero-insertion results could be subject to partial confounding by invariant MAIT and iNKT cells. Fewer insertions characterized abundant cord blood beta clonotypes, whereas memory repertoires showed none.

The V segment lost 5 bases and the J segment 1 base; nucleotides outside the gene matches: 7. The CDR3 contains 15 residues. These same records also appear under a second study, on T cells expressing NK-cell markers. That report adds: Dominant NKG2C+ clonotypes were found to form roughly 1.0-7.0% of CD8+ T cells in more than five donors.

Sequencing input: PBMCs. V usage is TRBV12-3 or TRBV12-4 and J usage is TRBJ1-1, with 7 bases fitting TRBD1. The clonotype originates from a woman between 18 and 30 years old in good health. CDR3 in DNA: TGTGCCAGCAGTATCTACCGGGACAGGAACACTGAAGCTTTCTTT. Protein product: CASSIYRDRNTEAFF.